This TCR beta chain was recovered during a study of T cell responses to AZD1222 COVID-19 vaccine (dated by TCRdb to 2020 to 2022). A note on the overall study: A total of just over 230 trial participants underwent TCR sequencing, of whom roughly 210 had received two doses of AZD1222 and approximately 26 had received two doses of the MenACWY control vaccine. Trial participants were enrolled by age into 18-55, 56-69 and 70-plus year subgroups, with around 150, 28 and 57 TCR-sequenced participants respectively.

Here is what the overall study found, with its caveats: Participants were mostly white British and included more females than males, and it was suggested by the authors that clonal diversity may have been underestimated. Conclusions about previously exposed vaccinees were limited because only six AZD1222 recipients were SARS-CoV-2 seropositive at baseline. Reportedly, almost half of the unique spike-specific TCRs recognized epitopes lying outside the regions that are mutated in the B.1.351 and B.1.1.7 variants. CD4 TCRs associated with the vaccine covered the entire spike protein, and the dominant responses were in regions 160-218 and 743-854. No day 14 peak-response samples were available, so repertoires were characterized only after the peak T cell response. After two AZD1222 doses, spike-specific TCR breadth and depth were significantly higher than at day 0 and than in MenACWY recipients. The 56-69-year group was small, and its depth increase did not reach significance, likely because of low power.

Sample time point, as interpreted from the label and publication: about 28 days (+/-7) after the second vaccine dose. Because spike-specific TCR depth and breadth did not differ between the two schedules, AZD1222 recipients who got a second dose at roughly 4 weeks were pooled with those who got a second dose at roughly 12 weeks. The vaccinee samples were drawn from two UK trials, COV001 and COV002, one of which was a single-blind randomized controlled phase 2/3 trial testing AZD1222 (ChAdOx1 nCoV-19) in healthy adults. Trial participant PBMC samples were collected at day 0 and day 28 after the second dose for TCRbeta chain sequencing. The CDR3 regions of human TCRbeta chains were subjected to immunosequencing. The source study handled its data this way. TCRs in the repertoires were compared against a reference library of SARS-CoV-2-specific TCRs that had been generated with the MIRA antigen-specificity platform. Breadth meant the fraction of unique TCRs that were SARS-CoV-2-associated, whereas depth meant the fraction of total T cells that were SARS-CoV-2-associated. Using the MIRA data, each spike-specific TCR was mapped to the spike region that the TCR reacts to and placed in a CD4 or CD8 class. Log10-transformed breadth and depth values were compared by one-way ANOVA with Sidak's multiple comparisons tests. TCRdb obtained this table from immuneACCESS and retained in-frame rearrangements with V and J assigned. These tables miss some clones; where compared with another copy, unresolved V genes account for less than half of the shortfall, and the remainder is unexplained. That table furnishes V, J and clone size, whereas the DNA furnished D and trimming. In this sample the table shows about 110,000 clones, 90% to 95% of which occur a single time. 5% to 8% of the sample is taken by the ten largest.

The CDR3 starts with the cysteine, ends with the phenylalanine, and has 14 residues. CDR3 DNA only is kept here, 42 bases in frame from base 1. The CDR1 and CDR2 encoded by the germline V gene are SNHLY and FYNNEI. The junction shows trimming of 8 bases on V and 9 bases on J, and the gene matches do not reach 13 bases of it. A remark on this clone: Which antigen it targets is not known. The sample holds no much larger clone one base away, and base qualities are not on file.

This TCR was recovered from an adult who received the AZD1222 COVID-19 vaccine. The chain is made from TRBV2 and TRBJ2-1; a stretch of 7 junction bases matches TRBD2. The sample consisted of peripheral blood, taken 28 days after the second AZD1222 dose. In nucleotide form, the sequence is TGTGCCAGCGCCGGGACTACAAGCGTCGGTGAGCAGTTCTTC. This encodes CASAGTTSVGEQFF.